The 3 T cell receptor beta chains reported below all come from one sample, sequenced in a study of shared clonotypes between healthy human individuals (dated by TCRdb to the early 2020s). CD8 naive samples were obtained by positive selection for CCR7 among CD45RO-negative cells, yielding a CD45RA+CCR7+ population from which TemRA cells were excluded. The protocol used for the library was the immunoSEQ multiplex PCR assay. Imported from immuneACCESS, the table was reduced by TCRdb to in-frame sequences with V and J called. These copies leave out some clones; in studies compared against another copy, an unresolved V gene accounts for under half, and the cause of the remainder is not known. Recorded for this sample are about 800,000 clones; just over 95% of them occurred a single time. The top ten constitute about 0.21% of the sample. Sequencing was performed on naive CD8+ T cells sorted from blood. The cell subset or site label, read with the paper, signifies: CD45RA+CCR7+. The receptors originated from a man younger than 40 in good health.

The table lists this clone with a count of one. V usage is TRBV7-9 and J usage is TRBJ1-1; D is unresolved. CDR3 length: 12 residues. Germline V CDR1 and CDR2: SEHNR, FQNEAQ (reference sequence). Deletions cut 5 bases from V and 5 bases from J, with 9 bases between. The CDR3 DNA follows: TGTGCCAGCAGCGGGGTAAGGACTGAAGCTTTCTTT. The encoded protein is CASSGVRTEAFF.

The genes are TRBV27 and TRBJ2-7; TRBD2 is a possible D gene (6 bases). V shed 6 bases and J shed 2 bases, with 23 bases lying between them. This CDR3 spans 17 amino acids. Germline V CDR1 and CDR2: MNHEY, SMNVEV (reference sequence). The CDR3 sequence is CASSFLHSTGLPYEQYF. The CDR3 region has the DNA TGTGCCAGCAGCTTCCTACATTCAACAGGACTACCCTACGAGCAGTACTTC.

J is TRBJ1-1 and V is TRBV19; 8 positions match TRBD1. Germline V gives CDR1 LNHDA, CDR2 SQIVND (reference sequence). The ends lost 5 bases at V and 5 bases at J; junction bases unmatched: 4. This CDR3 region has 13 residues. CDR3 bases: TGTGCCAGTAGTTGGACAGGGCGGACTGAAGCTTTCTTT. Protein product: CASSWTGRTEAFF.